This TCR beta chain was recorded in a study of cytomegalovirus exposure and HLA in healthy donors. Points from the study as a whole: Rarity held for most TCR sequences, but there were some public TCRs that occurred in many donors.

Here immunoSEQ multiplex PCR was the method, and the copy in TCRdb shows in-frame clones only, minus some. The table includes over 110,000 clones, around four fifths detected once. Details on this clone: Antigen specificity is unknown.

Germline CDR1 MNHEY, CDR2 SMNVEV (reference sequence). This CDR3 is built from 15 residues. V was trimmed by 6 bases and J by 0 bases, leaving 13 bases between them. This TCR derives from a woman in her 30s in good health and CMV-seronegative. The V call is TRBV27, the J call TRBJ2-3; a weak D match, TRBD1 (5 bases). What was sequenced was PBMCs. CDR3: CASRRQTISTDTQYF. CDR3 nucleotides: TGTGCCAGCAGAAGACAGACGATTAGCACAGATACGCAGTATTTT.